A selection of T cell receptor beta chains follows, all from one sample in a study of blood T cell repertoires in COVID-19. TCRdb's table, derived via immunoSEQ multiplex PCR, lists solely in-frame clones and lacks some. The sample gives 150,000 to 200,000 clones, nearly 90% of which show up once; 20% to 25% is in the top ten. The sample was peripheral blood. The receptors stem from a man aged 55-75 years with active or convalescent COVID-19. Both conserved end residues are part of each CDR3. D genes are given only for firm matches. A row's size may be missing; if present it is once, few, many or a size class.

clone size,D gene,V gene,J gene,CDR3 DNA,CDR3 protein
-,-,TRBV2,TRBJ2-5,TGTGCCAGCAGCCACAGGGAAGAGACCCAGTACTTC,CASSHREETQYF
-,-,TRBV9,TRBJ1-1,TGTGCCAGCAGCGTAGCAGGGGTGAACACTGAAGCTTTCTTT,CASSVAGVNTEAFF
few,-,TRBV9,TRBJ1-2,TGTGCCAGCAGCGTAGAAGGAGCAAGCTCCTATGGCTACACCTTC,CASSVEGASSYGYTF
-,-,TRBV6-5,TRBJ1-1,TGTGCCAGCAGCCTTGGACAGATTACCACTGAAGCTTTCTTT,CASSLGQITTEAFF
-,TRBD2,TRBV4-1,TRBJ2-1,TGCGCCAGCAGCCGAGGTCCGGCTAGCGGGGGGGCCTACAATGAGCAGTTCTTC,CASSRGPASGGAYNEQFF
-,TRBD1,TRBV7-9,TRBJ1-3,TGTGCCAGCAGCGCGGGACAGGGGGCGCCTGGAAACACCATATATTTT,CASSAGQGAPGNTIYF
-,TRBD1,TRBV19,TRBJ2-7,TGTGCCAGTAGTATGGGACAGGGGGCGCCAGGGGAGCAGTACTTC,CASSMGQGAPGEQYF
-,-,TRBV5-4,TRBJ1-1,TGTGCCAGCGCCACCGACTTAACGGCTGAAGCTTTCTTT,CASATDLTAEAFF
-,-,TRBV27,TRBJ1-1,TGTGCCAGCAGTTTATTAGCGGGGGGCGGGTTGGGAGCTTTCTTT,CASSLLAGGGLGAFF
few,-,TRBV12-3/TRBV12-4,TRBJ1-4,TGTGCCAGCAGTTTAGCCAGGGATCGGATGTTTTTT,CASSLARDRMFF
-,TRBD1,TRBV4-1,TRBJ1-5,TGCGCCAGCAGCCAAGATGGGACAGTCCAGCCCCAGCATTTT,CASSQDGTVQPQHF
once,TRBD2,TRBV15,TRBJ2-3,TGTGCCACCAGCAGCGGACTAGCGGGTCGCACAGATACGCAGTATTTT,CATSSGLAGRTDTQYF
-,TRBD1,TRBV27,TRBJ1-2,TGTGCCAGCAGTTTTGGCAGGGGGCCCGGTGGCTACACCTTC,CASSFGRGPGGYTF
-,-,TRBV7-9,TRBJ1-4,TGTGCCAGCAGTTCGCTGTCCGTGACAGGTTATTATAATGAAAAACTGTTTTTT,CASSSLSVTGYYNEKLFF
-,TRBD1,TRBV5-6,TRBJ2-3,TGTGCCAGCAGGAAGGGACAGGGAGTTGGTACGCAGTATTTT,CASRKGQGVGTQYF
-,TRBD1,TRBV6-6,TRBJ1-5,TGTGCCAGTGGACAGGGGAGTCAGCCCCAGCATTTT,CASGQGSQPQHF